Listed here are 32 T cell receptor beta chains from one sample, sequenced in a study of T cells in Graves' hyperthyroidism and ophthalmopathy. Using RNA transcripts as the source, TCR beta CDR3 regions were amplified. First-round RT-PCR targeting the TCR CDR3 was performed with the HTBI primer set. TCRdb reanalysed the multiplex PCR reads using MiXCR and keeps one entry per CDR3 protein. Of about 710,000 distinct CDR3 sequences in the sample, about a sixth are singletons; the top ten hold approximately 8%. The source material was blood. The receptors come from a man younger than 35 with Graves' hyperthyroidism.

The chain couples TRBV28 to TRBJ2-5, with 8 bases lining up with TRBD2. The CDR3 runs 16 residues. Germline V CDR1 and CDR2: MDHEN, SYDVKM. The V and J ends lost 6 bases and 2 bases, in that order; junction bases with no gene match: 11. CDR3 residues: CASRGSFSGTQETQYF. The CDR3 DNA reads TGTGCCAGCAGGGGGAGTTTTAGCGGGACGCAAGAGACCCAGTACTTC.

There are many counts of this clonotype. V is TRBV2 and J is TRBJ2-3, with 9 bases matching TRBD2. Germline CDR1 and CDR2: SNHLY and FYNNEI. The length of the CDR3 is 16 residues. Trimming took 7 bases from V and 3 from J; bases not matched to a gene: 11. In DNA, the CDR3 is TGTGCCAGCACCGGTCCGGCTAGCGGGAATACAGATACGCAGTATTTT. Its protein is CASTGPASGNTDTQYF.

The chain is built from TRBV6-5 and TRBJ2-1; D possibly corresponds to TRBD2 (6 bases). V was pared by 0 bases and J by 6 bases, with 18 bases between. The CDR3 length is 17 residues. The germline gives CDR1 MNHEY, CDR2 SVGAGI. CDR3 nucleotides: TGTGCCAGCAGTTACTCCTTTCGTGGTAGCGGCAGCAATGAGCAGTTCTTC. As protein: CASSYSFRGSGSNEQFF.

There are many counts of this clonotype. This chain uses TRBV30 with TRBJ1-1; tentatively, D is TRBD1 (5 bases). Germline loops: CDR1 GTSNPN, CDR2 SVGIG (reference sequence). CDR3 length: 13 residues. The V end lost 1 base, the J end lost 1 base, and 7 bases lay between the germline ends. CDR3 sequence (DNA): TGTGCCTGGAGTGAGCAGGGGAACACTGAAGCTTTCTTT. As protein: CAWSEQGNTEAFF. The full variable domain, its missing parts supplied by reference TRBV30 and TRBJ1-1, is SQTIHQWPATLVQPVGSPLSLECTVEGTSNPNLYWYRQAAGRGLQLLFYSVGIGQISSEVPQNLSASRPQDRQFILSSKKLLLSDSGFYLCAWSEQGNTEAFFGQGTRLTVV.

This clonotype was seen a few times. CDR3 sequence (DNA): TGTGCCAGCAGTGATCATGGTCCCGTCAATGAGCAGTTCTTC. Its protein is CASSDHGPVNEQFF. This chain links TRBV6-2 or TRBV6-3 with TRBJ2-1; no reliable D call. The CDR3 extends over 14 amino acids. V was cut by 5 bases and J by 6 bases, with 14 bases left in between. Germline V gene data show CDR1 as MNHEY and CDR2 as SVGEGT.

In its sample, this clonotype was seen many times. The chain carries TRBV11-2 and TRBJ2-5, with 8 bases aligning to TRBD2. J was trimmed by 12 bases and V by 6 bases; bases with no gene match: 12. The CDR3 is 13 amino acids. Germline CDR1 reads SGHAT; CDR2 reads FQNNGV. This CDR3 is CASSRSGSGGKYF. The CDR3 DNA follows: TGTGCCAGCAGTCGGAGCGGGAGCGGTGGGAAGTACTTC.

This clonotype was counted many times. This chain links TRBV20-1 with TRBJ2-3; TRBD2 matches at 8 bases. Losses at the gene ends were 0 bases for V and 0 bases for J; bases not matched to a gene: 8. CDR1 and CDR2 from the germline V gene are DFQATT and SNEGSKA (reference sequence). This CDR3 has 17 residues. The CDR3 DNA reads as TGCAGTGCTAGAGATGGTGCGGGAGGCGAGAGCACAGATACGCAGTATTTT. This translates into CSARDGAGGESTDTQYF.

This clonotype was detected many times. J is TRBJ2-5 and V is TRBV28, with TRBD2 matching over 7 bases. The germline V gene encodes CDR1 MDHEN and CDR2 SYDVKM. The V segment lost 6 bases and the J segment 4 bases; nucleotides outside the gene matches: 8. There are 14 residues in the CDR3. CDR3 nucleotide sequence: TGTGCCAGCAGACTTGGGGGGGTTATAGAGACCCAGTACTTC. It yields the protein CASRLGGVIETQYF.

Worth noting for this clonotype: Since a much larger clone is just one base distant, this may be a read error. J is TRBJ2-1 and V is TRBV2; 8 bases match TRBD1. V trimming: 7 bases; J trimming: 8 bases; junction bases outside the gene matches: 7. The CDR3 loop spans 13 amino acids. From germline, CDR1 is SNHLY and CDR2 FYNNEI. The CDR3 DNA sequence: TGTGCCAGCACCGGACAGGGAAACGATGAGCAGTTCTTC. It yields the protein CASTGQGNDEQFF.

The CDR3 sequence: CAISGTEQPQHF. The CDR3 DNA sequence: TGTGCCATCAGCGGCACAGAACAGCCCCAGCATTTT. This rearrangement joins TRBV10-3 to TRBJ1-5; the D is unclear. Germline assignment: CDR1 ENHRY and CDR2 SYGVKD. The V gene lost 6 bases and the J gene lost 7 bases, with 10 bases spanning the gap. The CDR3 covers 12 residues.

There are many counts of this clonotype. V is TRBV20-1 and J is TRBJ2-2; tentatively, D is TRBD1 (6 bases). Trimming removed 1 base at V and 3 bases at J, with 12 bases between. The CDR3 runs 15 residues. The V gene's germline CDR1 is DFQATT and CDR2 SNEGSKA (reference sequence). The CDR3 bases are TGCAGTGCTAGAGTCGGGACACCTGACACCGGGGAGCTGTTTTTT. This gives the protein CSARVGTPDTGELFF.

CDR3 amino acids: CASSSLGGLDTQYF. The DNA for the CDR3 is TGCGCCAGCAGCTCCCTAGGTGGGTTGGATACGCAGTATTTT. The gene calls are TRBV5-1 and TRBJ2-3; D gene uncertain. Germline V gene data show CDR1 as SGHRS and CDR2 as YFSETQ. V lost 3 bases and J lost 6, with 14 bases in between. The CDR3 runs to 14 residues.

The chain joins TRBV6-2 or TRBV6-3 to TRBJ2-1, with TRBD2 matching 8 bases. The V gene's germline CDR1 is MNHEY and CDR2 SVGEGT. V lost 6 bases and J lost 4; bases outside the gene matches: 11. The CDR3 has 16 residues. The CDR3 bases are TGTGCCAGCAGCCATCTGGGACTAGGGGGGTACAATGAGCAGTTCTTC. Its protein is CASSHLGLGGYNEQFF.

This clonotype appeared a few times. The chain has TRBV30 and TRBJ1-3; D possibly corresponds to TRBD1 (6 bases). The V end was cut by 3 bases, the J end by 1 base, with 10 bases between. The CDR3 is made up of 14 amino acids. The germline V gene has CDR1 GTSNPN and CDR2 SVGIG (reference sequence). CDR3 in DNA: TGTGCCTGGAGCGGCAGGGGATCTGGAAACACCATATATTTT. Protein product: CAWSGRGSGNTIYF.

In this sample, this clonotype turned up many times. V gene TRBV28 combines with J gene TRBJ1-2; D remains unclear. V was shortened by 8 bases and J by 8 bases, with 18 bases between the two germline ends. Germline V gives CDR1 MDHEN, CDR2 SYDVKM. CDR3 length: 13 amino acids. The CDR3 region has the DNA TGTGCCAGCGGACGGGAGGAGGTAGAGGGCTACACCTTC. This sequence encodes CASGREEVEGYTF.

A single count supports this clonotype. V usage is TRBV28 and J usage is TRBJ1-1, with TRBD1 matching 11 bases. Looked up from germline, CDR1 is MDHEN and CDR2 is SYDVKM. The ends lost 6 bases at V and 4 bases at J; junction bases unmatched: 4. The CDR3 totals 14 residues. This CDR3 is CASRSGTGGTEAFF. The CDR3 DNA is TGTGCCAGCAGATCCGGGACAGGGGGCACTGAAGCTTTCTTT. The complete variable domain, with remaining parts taken from reference TRBV28 and TRBJ1-1, reads DVKVTQSSRYLVKRTGEKVFLECVQDMDHENMFWYRQDPGLGLRLIYFSYDVKMKEKGDIPEGYSVSREKKERFSLILESASTNQTSMYLCASRSGTGGTEAFFGQGTRLTVV.

This clonotype was detected many times. This chain links TRBV28 with TRBJ2-1, with TRBD2 matching over 10 bases. The junction had 8 bases not matched to a gene; V was cut back by 5 bases and J by 1 base. Germline V gene data show CDR1 as MDHEN and CDR2 as SYDVKM. CDR3 length: 17 residues. DNA of the CDR3: TGTGCCAGCAGTCTGTCGACTAGCGGGCCGTCCTACAATGAGCAGTTCTTC. It specifies CASSLSTSGPSYNEQFF.

This clonotype showed up just a few times. This chain links TRBV7-3 with TRBJ1-6; no clear D gene. The CDR3 runs 15 residues. Germline CDR1 reads SGHTA; CDR2 reads FQGTGA. The ends were cut back, 1 base at V and 6 bases at J, with 10 bases in the middle. The DNA for the CDR3 is TGTGCCAGCAGCTTAAATGCAGGAGTTAATTCACCCCTCCACTTT. Translated: CASSLNAGVNSPLHF.

This clonotype was picked up a small number of times. The chain has TRBV29-1 and TRBJ2-3; no clear D gene. Trimming pared 3 bases from V and 2 bases from J, leaving 12 bases between. CDR3 length equals 14 residues. From germline, CDR1 is SQVTM and CDR2 ANQGSEA. CDR3 protein: CSVDEVRTTDTQYF. The CDR3 DNA sequence: TGCAGCGTTGACGAGGTTCGGACCACAGATACGCAGTATTTT.

A single count supports this clonotype. The rearrangement joins TRBV4-1 to TRBJ2-7; 10 bases agree with TRBD1. The last part of the DNA fits TRBJ2-1 better; the J call may be wrong. Germline loops: CDR1 MGHRA, CDR2 YSYEKL. This CDR3 has 16 residues. The CDR3 DNA follows: TGCGCCAGCAGCCGAAACCCGGGACAGGGGTCCCGCGAGCAGTTCTTC. Translating it yields CASSRNPGQGSREQFF.

This clonotype showed up just a few times. CDR3 amino acids: CASSFFTGAQTKNIQYF. CDR3 bases: TGTGCCAGCAGTTTTTTTACAGGGGCGCAGACCAAAAACATTCAGTACTTC. The rearrangement links TRBV28 to TRBJ2-4; 7 positions match TRBD1. This CDR3 contains 17 residues. V was clipped by 3 bases and J by 2 bases; unmatched bases: 10. CDR1 MDHEN and CDR2 SYDVKM come from the germline V gene.

The chain employs TRBV6-2 or TRBV6-3 and TRBJ2-5; 8 nucleotides line up with TRBD2. J was trimmed by 2 bases and V by 0 bases; bases with no gene match: 5. The V gene's germline CDR1 is MNHEY and CDR2 SVGEGT. The CDR3 contains 16 residues. CDR3 protein: CASSYSPAGDQETQYF. The CDR3 region has the DNA TGTGCCAGCAGTTACTCTCCAGCGGGGGATCAAGAGACCCAGTACTTC.

This clonotype turned up a few times. This sequence joins TRBV18 and TRBJ2-3, with TRBD2 matching 15 bases. V trimming: 1 base; J trimming: 7 bases; junction bases outside the gene matches: 3. Germline V gene lookup returns CDR1 KGHSH and CDR2 LQKENI. This CDR3 is built from 16 residues. CDR3 sequence: CASSPRGLAGGYTQYF. Written as DNA, the CDR3 is TGTGCCAGCTCACCACGGGGACTAGCGGGAGGATATACGCAGTATTTT.

The CDR3 loop is CASSPRLRNGYNEQFF. The CDR3 nucleotides are TGCGCCAGCAGCCCTAGACTAAGAAACGGCTACAATGAGCAGTTCTTC. V usage is TRBV4-1 and J usage is TRBJ2-1; TRBD2 might be the D (5 bases). The CDR3 is made up of 16 amino acids. Per germline, CDR1 MGHRA and CDR2 YSYEKL. V was pared by 4 bases and J by 3 bases, with 16 bases between.

This clonotype was counted at least ten times. CDR3 DNA: TGTGCCAGCAGCAAGCGCACAGATACGCAGTATTTT. Its protein is CASSKRTDTQYF. J is TRBJ2-3 and V is TRBV7-2, with D unclear. V lost 5 bases, J lost 1 base, and 4 bases lay in between. The CDR3 is made up of 12 amino acids. Germline V CDR1 and CDR2: SGHTA, FQGNSA. Combining the CDR3 with reference TRBV7-2 and TRBJ2-3 gives the whole variable domain GAGVSQSPSNKVTEKGKDVELRCDPISGHTALYWYRQSLGQGLEFLIYFQGNSAPDKSGLPSDRFSAERTGGSVSTLTIQRTQQEDSAVYLCASSKRTDTQYFGPGTRLTVL.

V usage is TRBV12-5 and J usage is TRBJ2-1; 8 nucleotides match TRBD2. Germline CDR1 reads LGHNT; CDR2 reads FRNRAP. This CDR3 is built from 15 residues. With 1 base clipped from V and 3 bases from J, the junction kept 2 bases outside the gene matches. The DNA for the CDR3 is TGTGCTAGTGGTTTGGGTAGCGGGAACTACAATGAGCAGTTCTTC. This encodes CASGLGSGNYNEQFF.

The table lists this clonotype with a few counts. The genes are TRBV6-1 and TRBJ1-3; D remains ambiguous. Germline CDR1 reads MNHNS; CDR2 reads SASEGT. The CDR3 has 18 residues. The ends were cut back, 6 bases at V and 2 bases at J, with 23 bases in the middle. The CDR3 region is CASSYQGGGSRPGNTIYF. The CDR3 DNA follows: TGTGCCAGCAGCTATCAAGGCGGAGGGTCCCGACCTGGAAACACCATATATTTT.

This clonotype came up many times. CDR3 nucleotides: TGTGCCAGCAGTGACCCCCGGGACGGAAAAACTGAAGCTTTCTTT. Translation gives CASSDPRDGKTEAFF. The rearrangement uses TRBV28 and TRBJ1-1; D may be TRBD1 (5 bases). V was pared by 5 bases and J by 5 bases, with 18 bases between. Germline V gene data show CDR1 as MDHEN and CDR2 as SYDVKM. CDR3 length: 15 residues. Together with reference TRBV28 and TRBJ1-1, the CDR3 gives the full variable domain: DVKVTQSSRYLVKRTGEKVFLECVQDMDHENMFWYRQDPGLGLRLIYFSYDVKMKEKGDIPEGYSVSREKKERFSLILESASTNQTSMYLCASSDPRDGKTEAFFGQGTRLTVV.

The sample holds a few counts of this clonotype. The rearrangement joins TRBV6-1 to TRBJ1-2, with 9 nucleotides matching TRBD1. CDR1 is MNHNS and CDR2 is SASEGT in the germline V gene. The CDR3 contains 15 residues. With 6 bases clipped from V and 8 bases from J, the junction kept 13 bases outside the gene matches. CDR3 DNA sequence: TGTGCCAGCAGACCCTCTCCTACAGGGGGCGCAGGCTACACCTTC. Protein sequence: CASRPSPTGGAGYTF.

The CDR3 sequence is CASSLVGVKGYTF. The CDR3, as DNA: TGTGCCAGCAGCTTGGTAGGGGTGAAAGGCTACACCTTC. J is TRBJ1-2 and V is TRBV5-7; TRBD1 is a possible D gene (5 bases). TRBV5-7 is flagged as an ORF with uncertain function. The CDR3 sequence is 13 residues long. Trimming took 0 bases from V and 8 from J, leaving 11 bases between them.

This clonotype was found many times. This chain joins TRBV5-6 and TRBJ2-3; TRBD2 aligns across 10 bases. The V gene end was trimmed by 5 bases and the J gene end by 4 bases; junction bases not matched to a gene: 7. The CDR3 runs 15 residues. Germline CDR1 and CDR2: SGHDT and YYEEEE. CDR3 sequence: CASRTLAGEADTQYF. The DNA of the CDR3 is TGTGCCAGCAGAACCCTAGCGGGAGAAGCAGATACGCAGTATTTT.

This clonotype was found many times. The chain employs TRBV28 and TRBJ2-1; the D gene is possibly TRBD2 (6 bases). V dropped 4 bases and J dropped 2 bases, with 12 bases sitting between them. There are 15 residues in the CDR3. Germline V gene lookup returns CDR1 MDHEN and CDR2 SYDVKM. The CDR3, as DNA: TGTGCCAGCAGTTCCATAGCGGAGACCTACAATGAGCAGTTCTTC. Translation gives CASSSIAETYNEQFF.